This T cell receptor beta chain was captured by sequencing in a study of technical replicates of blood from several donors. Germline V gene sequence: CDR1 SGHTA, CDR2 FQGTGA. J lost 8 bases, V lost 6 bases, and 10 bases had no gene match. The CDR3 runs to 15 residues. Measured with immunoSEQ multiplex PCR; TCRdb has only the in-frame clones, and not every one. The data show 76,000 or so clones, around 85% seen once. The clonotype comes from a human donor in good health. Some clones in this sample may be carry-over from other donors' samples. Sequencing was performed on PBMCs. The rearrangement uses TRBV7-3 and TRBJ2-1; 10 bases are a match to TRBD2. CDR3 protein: CASRGTSGDWDEQFF. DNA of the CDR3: TGTGCCAGCAGGGGCACTAGCGGGGACTGGGATGAGCAGTTCTTC.